This paragraph covers one TCR beta chain sequence. Its antigen is currently not known. Nothing much larger sits one base from this clone, and base qualities are not available. The data were obtained in a study of blood T cell repertoires in COVID-19 (dated by TCRdb to 2018 to 2021). Notes on the research overall: Collaborator samples came from the United States, Italy and Spain and covered acute and convalescent phases of COVID-19. The material from the prospective study consisted of cDNA or gDNA derived from T cells, B-cell-depleted T cells, or PBMCs. The dataset comprised deeply sampled blood TCRbeta repertoires from subjects exposed to, actively infected with, or recovered from COVID-19. The repertoires were released in a freely available public database intended as a resource for research on the immune response to SARS-CoV-2. The samples were drawn from two sources: the first 160 participants of the ongoing ImmuneRACE study, and 1,000 to 1,500 subjects contributed by 6 global collaborators. The sample metadata nearly always contained a de-identified subject ID, COVID-19 status, age in years and sex. Where HLA class I and class II types were available, the types were taken from metadata supplied by the sample provider, not from assay-based typing. The paper as a whole reports these results and caveats: Clinical and demographic metadata were provided uncurated, with the amount varying by source and participant.

TCRbeta CDR3 regions were amplified from genomic DNA by means of the immunoSEQ Assay, a bias-controlled multiplex PCR. The paper's processing steps were these. The number of nucleated cells in each sample was estimated from the amplification of reference gene primers within the assay. To quantify the absolute abundance of each unique TCRbeta CDR3 rearrangement, sequence reads were collapsed and filtered. For each sample, productive Simpson clonality was calculated as the square root of Simpson's diversity index over productive rearrangements. TCRdb holds this immuneACCESS table with in-frame rearrangements only. Some clones are missing; in checked studies, unresolved V genes explain under half, and the rest has no known cause. The V and J calls and clone size come from that table; D and trimming were worked out from the DNA. The sample table contains hundreds of thousands of clones; only one count was recorded for 80% to 90% of them. The ten largest account for roughly 1% of the sample.

Participants in the prospective study were aged roughly 18 to 89 years, lived in approximately 26 United States geographic areas, and enrolled through a virtual design. To assign participants to cohorts, the prospective study relied on clinical history that participants themselves reported in a screening survey and a study questionnaire. ImmuneRACE Cohort 3 recovered participants were defined by two consecutive negative NP/OP PCR tests, healthcare professional clearance, or symptom resolution. In the prospective study, mobile phlebotomists collected whole blood, serum and a nasopharyngeal or oropharyngeal swab from each participant. Over an approximately 2-month period, participants in the prospective study had the option of providing additional blood draws and questionnaires. Before DNA extraction, prospective study blood samples were shipped either frozen or at room temperature. The source is a young man who had recovered from COVID-19. Sequencing used PBMCs or T cells enriched from blood (not recorded which).

The nucleotide sequence is TGTGCCAGCAGTAAATCCGGGACAGGGATGAGGGGAAACTATGGCTACACCTTC. Its translation is CASSKSGTGMRGNYGYTF. The chain is assembled from TRBV6-2 or TRBV6-3 and TRBJ1-2; the junction holds 9 bases that match TRBD1. V is trimmed back by 5 bases and J by 2 bases, and the junction contains 15 bases that no gene match accounts for. The germline V gene specifies MNHEY as CDR1 and SVGEGT as CDR2. The CDR3 has 18 amino acids, counting the end cysteine and phenylalanine. Just the 54-base CDR3 DNA is kept, in frame starting at base 1.